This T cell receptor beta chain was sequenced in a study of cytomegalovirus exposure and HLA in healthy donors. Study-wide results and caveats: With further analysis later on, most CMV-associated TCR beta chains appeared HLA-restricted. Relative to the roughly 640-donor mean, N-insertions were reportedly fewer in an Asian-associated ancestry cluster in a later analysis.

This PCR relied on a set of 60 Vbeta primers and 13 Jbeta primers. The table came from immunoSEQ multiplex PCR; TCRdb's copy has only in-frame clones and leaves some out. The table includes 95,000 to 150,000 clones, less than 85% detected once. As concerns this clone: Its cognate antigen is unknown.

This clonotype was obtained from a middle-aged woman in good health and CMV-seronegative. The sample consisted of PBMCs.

This CDR3 is CASSLAEGVRPFGANTEAFF. As DNA, the CDR3 is TGTGCCAGCAGCTTAGCAGAGGGGGTGAGACCCTTTGGAGCGAACACTGAAGCTTTCTTT. This rearrangement joins TRBV7-6 to TRBJ1-1; TRBD1 might be the D (6 bases). From germline, CDR1 is SGHVS and CDR2 FNYEAQ. The CDR3 loop spans 20 amino acids. Trimming left V 0 bases short and J 1 base short, with 24 bases between.